Presented here are 21 T cell receptor beta chains from one specimen sequenced in a study of stem cell transplantation in POMP-related autoinflammatory disease. Here immunoSEQ multiplex PCR was the method, and the copy in TCRdb shows in-frame clones only, minus some. This sample carries about 26,000 clones, 80% to 85% of them seen once, and the ten largest clones take 2% to 3%. The sample here was CD4+ T cells from PBMCs, taken before stem cell transplantation. These receptors were taken from a human donor with POMP-related autoinflammation and immune dysregulation (PRAID).

The V call is TRBV28, the J call TRBJ2-5, with TRBD1 matching over 8 bases. Germline assignment: CDR1 MDHEN and CDR2 SYDVKM. The CDR3 covers 17 residues. The junction had 9 bases not matched to a gene; V was cut back by 2 bases and J by 1 base. As DNA, the CDR3 is TGTGCCAGCAGTTTAACCCTAGGACAGGGCCTCCAAGAGACCCAGTACTTC. Its translation: CASSLTLGQGLQETQYF.

The rearrangement uses TRBV5-1 and TRBJ2-5; unclear D gene. The V gene lost 5 bases and the J gene lost 5 bases, with 7 bases spanning the gap. Germline CDR1 and CDR2: SGHRS and YFSETQ. This CDR3 has 11 residues. The DNA for the CDR3 is TGCGCCAGCAGGTCCGTTGAGACCCAGTACTTC. Translating gives CASRSVETQYF.

This chain connects TRBV4-2 to TRBJ1-2; the D gene is possibly TRBD1 (5 bases). Germline V gene data show CDR1 as LGHNA and CDR2 as YNFKEQ. The V end was cut by 0 bases, the J end by 2 bases, with 7 bases between. The CDR3 totals 14 residues. The CDR3 DNA follows: TGTGCCAGCAGCCAAGATAGGGACAACTATGGCTACACCTTC. This sequence encodes CASSQDRDNYGYTF.

The rearrangement joins TRBV2 to TRBJ1-1; no firm D call. The ends were cut back, 9 bases at V and 4 bases at J, with 15 bases in the middle. The CDR3 is 13 residues long. CDR1 SNHLY and CDR2 FYNNEI come from the germline V gene. The CDR3 nucleotides are TGTGCCAGGGGGTTTGGACTCCTCACTGAAGCTTTCTTT. Its protein is CARGFGLLTEAFF.

This chain connects TRBV5-1 to TRBJ2-3, with 12 bases lining up with TRBD1. V shed 0 bases and J 2 bases; nucleotides not matched to a gene: 1. CDR1 is SGHRS and CDR2 is YFSETQ in the germline V gene. The CDR3 has 16 amino acids. Here the CDR3 reads CASSLAGQGATDTQYF. The CDR3 bases are TGCGCCAGCAGCTTGGCGGGACAGGGGGCCACAGATACGCAGTATTTT.

The CDR3 reads CASNTGTYDSYEQYF. CDR3 coding DNA: TGTGCCAGCAATACCGGGACGTACGACTCCTACGAGCAGTACTTC. The rearrangement links TRBV6-6 to TRBJ2-7; the D gene could be TRBD1 or TRBD2 (5 bases each). V lost 7 bases, J lost 0 bases, and 16 bases lay in between. In germline, CDR1 is MNHNY, CDR2 SVGAGI (reference sequence). This CDR3 is built from 15 residues.

The chain combines TRBV19 with TRBJ1-2; 7 positions agree with TRBD1. Germline V lookup: CDR1 LNHDA, CDR2 SQIVND (reference sequence). The CDR3 is made up of 20 amino acids. V dropped 3 bases and J dropped 4; count of bases not matched to a gene: 23. The CDR3 nucleotides are TGTGCCAGTAGTATCCGGGGAGGCAGGGGGTTCGCTTGGGGCGGCTATGGCTACACCTTC. This codes for CASSIRGGRGFAWGGYGYTF. The full variable domain, with the rest looked up from reference TRBV19 and TRBJ1-2, is DGGITQSPKYLFRKEGQNVTLSCEQNLNHDAMYWYRQDPGQGLRLIYYSQIVNDFQKGDIAEGYSVSREKKESFPLTVTSAQKNPTAFYLCASSIRGGRGFAWGGYGYTFGSGTRLTVV.

This clone has just one count. Written as DNA, the CDR3 is TGTGCCAGCAGGGTGGACGCGAGCTATGGCTACACCTTC. Protein: CASRVDASYGYTF. This rearrangement joins TRBV6-1 to TRBJ1-2, with D uncertain. V gave up 6 bases and J gave up 4 bases, with 12 bases separating them. CDR1 and CDR2 (germline): MNHNS, SASEGT. CDR3 length: 13 residues.

The table lists this clone with a few counts. The chain joins TRBV5-4 to TRBJ2-7; the match to TRBD1 covers 8 bases. This CDR3 has 14 residues. V shed 4 bases, J shed 1 base, and the junction held 4 bases outside the gene matches. Germline CDR1 and CDR2: SGHNT and YYREEE (reference sequence). CDR3 coding DNA: TGTGCCAGCAGCCTAGGACAGGGTTCCTACGAGCAGTACTTC. This sequence encodes CASSLGQGSYEQYF. Full variable domain (rest looked up from reference TRBV5-4 and TRBJ2-7): ETGVTQSPTHLIKTRGQQVTLRCSSQSGHNTVSWYQQALGQGPQFIFQYYREEENGRGNFPPRFSGLQFPNYSSELNVNALELDDSALYLCASSLGQGSYEQYFGPGTRLTVT.

This clone was observed a single time. In DNA, the CDR3 is TGTGCTAGTGGTTTGGTCGGACGGTATAGCAATCAGCCCCAGCATTTT. Translated: CASGLVGRYSNQPQHF. The V and J genes are TRBV12-5 and TRBJ1-5, with unresolved D. Germline V gives CDR1 LGHNT, CDR2 FRNRAP. The germline V and J ends were trimmed by 0 bases and 0 bases, with 9 bases remaining between them. The CDR3 length is 16 residues. Combining the CDR3 with reference TRBV12-5 and TRBJ1-5 gives the whole variable domain DARVTQTPRHKVTEMGQEVTMRCQPILGHNTVFWYRQTMMQGLELLAYFRNRAPLDDSGMPKDRFSAEMPDATLATLKIQPSEPRDSAVYFCASGLVGRYSNQPQHFGDGTRLSIL.

V usage is TRBV4-1 and J usage is TRBJ2-3; D could derive from TRBD1 or TRBD2 (5 bases each). V shed 0 bases and J shed 0 bases, with 16 bases lying between them. Germline CDR1 and CDR2: MGHRA and YSYEKL. The CDR3 is 18 residues long. The CDR3 coding sequence is TGCGCCAGCAGCCAAGAAAGACTGGGGGTGGGAAGCACAGATACGCAGTATTTT. Protein sequence: CASSQERLGVGSTDTQYF.

The chain links TRBV5-4 to TRBJ2-3; D remains ambiguous. Germline assignment: CDR1 SGHNT and CDR2 YYREEE (reference sequence). CDR3 size: 14 residues. Trimming left V 2 bases short and J 3 bases short, with 10 bases between. The CDR3 nucleotides are TGTGCCAGCAGCTTTGCTGGGTGGACAGATACGCAGTATTTT. Translating it yields CASSFAGWTDTQYF.

This clone was observed a few times. The chain has TRBV2 and TRBJ2-7; D possibly matches TRBD1 or TRBD2 (5 bases each). The CDR3 contains 11 residues. Deletions cut 4 bases from V and 7 bases from J, with 8 bases between. CDR1 is SNHLY, CDR2 FYNNEI, per germline. The CDR3 sequence: CASSARGEQYF. In DNA form, the CDR3 reads TGTGCCAGCAGTGCGAGGGGTGAGCAGTACTTC.

This chain connects TRBV6-6 to TRBJ2-2, with no clear D. The CDR3 extends over 12 amino acids. From germline, CDR1 is MNHNY and CDR2 SVGAGI (reference sequence). Trimming took 0 bases from V and 8 from J, leaving 4 bases between them. The CDR3 spells CASSYSEGELFF. DNA of the CDR3: TGTGCCAGCAGTTACTCTGAGGGGGAGCTGTTTTTT.

The CDR3 here is CASSELAGRNQPQHF. The DNA of the CDR3 is TGTGCCAGCAGTGAATTGGCAGGGAGAAATCAGCCCCAGCATTTT. The rearrangement uses TRBV6-1 and TRBJ1-5; the D gene is possibly TRBD1 (5 bases). From germline, CDR1 is MNHNS and CDR2 SASEGT. This CDR3 has 15 amino acids. V was cut by 2 bases and J by 4 bases, with 12 bases left in between.

V is TRBV29-1 and J is TRBJ1-1, with a weak D call TRBD1 (5 bases). Looked up from germline, CDR1 is SQVTM and CDR2 is ANQGSEA. CDR3 length: 13 residues. V dropped 6 bases and J dropped 11 bases, with 22 bases sitting between them. CDR3 amino acids: CSVRTLPELGAFF. The CDR3 DNA follows: TGCAGCGTCAGGACATTGCCCGAGTTAGGGGCTTTCTTT.

The CDR3 protein is CASSLPFFVSQETQYF. In DNA, the CDR3 is TGTGCCAGCAGTTTACCGTTTTTTGTAAGCCAAGAGACCCAGTACTTC. V and J are TRBV27 and TRBJ2-5; no reliable D call. This CDR3 region has 16 residues. Germline values: CDR1 MNHEY, CDR2 SMNVEV (reference sequence). V shed 2 bases and J shed 1 base, with 14 bases lying between them.

V usage is TRBV2 and J usage is TRBJ2-7, with 12 bases aligning to TRBD2. Per germline, CDR1 SNHLY and CDR2 FYNNEI. Trimming took 4 bases from V and 0 from J; bases not matched to a gene: 10. The CDR3 runs 18 residues. DNA of the CDR3: TGTGCCAGCAGTGTGGGACTAGCGGGCTATAACAGCTCCTACGAGCAGTACTTC. Protein: CASSVGLAGYNSSYEQYF.

The chain carries TRBV2 and TRBJ2-7; possibly TRBD1 for D (6 bases). Germline CDR1 SNHLY, CDR2 FYNNEI. There are 14 residues in the CDR3. The ends were cut back, 8 bases at V and 2 bases at J, with 16 bases in the middle. CDR3 sequence: CASSNWGPAYEQYF. In nucleotides, the CDR3 is TGTGCCAGCTCTAACTGGGGGCCCGCCTACGAGCAGTACTTC. The full variable domain, with the rest looked up from reference TRBV2 and TRBJ2-7, is EPEVTQTPSHQVTQMGQEVILRCVPISNHLYFYWYRQILGQKVEFLVSFYNNEISEKSEIFDDQFSVERPDGSNFTLKIRSTKLEDSAMYFCASSNWGPAYEQYFGPGTRLTVT.

This rearrangement joins TRBV9 to TRBJ1-1; perhaps TRBD1 as D (5 bases). Deletions cut 2 bases from V and 3 bases from J, with 14 bases between. Germline CDR1 is SGDLS and CDR2 is YYNGEE. The CDR3 is 15 amino acids. Here the CDR3 reads CASSVGRDPDTEAFF. The DNA of the CDR3 is TGTGCCAGCAGCGTCGGGAGGGACCCTGACACTGAAGCTTTCTTT.

V and J are TRBV20-1 and TRBJ2-3, with D unclear. Germline-derived CDR1 and CDR2 are DFQATT and SNEGSKA (reference sequence). This CDR3 is built from 11 residues. Trimming removed 5 bases at V and 5 bases at J, with 8 bases between. CDR3 DNA sequence: TGCAGTGCTCGGACGGGAGATACGCAGTATTTT. Residues: CSARTGDTQYF.